This T cell receptor (beta chain) derives from a study of T cells in localized non-small cell lung cancer. Findings of the study overall: Turning up in adjacent lung were a median approximately 50 of the top 100 tumor clones. Adjacent uninvolved lung tissue had the highest T cell clonality, exceeding tumor. Sequencing, confined to only one tumor region, leaves heterogeneity possible.

The data were produced by immunoSEQ multiplex PCR, yet TCRdb's version contains in-frame clones alone and is incomplete. The data contain fewer than 35,000 clones, around 90% of them singletons. Comment on this clone: Its matching antigen is unknown.

CDR1 SGDLS and CDR2 YYNGEE come from the germline V gene. This CDR3 region has 15 residues. Trimming took 4 bases from V and 5 from J, leaving 18 bases between them. V is TRBV9 and J is TRBJ2-5; D may match TRBD1 or TRBD2 (5 bases each). The specimen was PBMCs, collected before any cancer treatment. This TCR was recovered from a man aged 35 to 69 with stage II lung adenocarcinoma. CDR3 sequence: CASSTSPQGVETQYF. The CDR3 coding sequence is TGTGCCAGCAGCACCAGCCCGCAGGGAGTCGAGACCCAGTACTTC.